The 5 T cell receptor beta chains below all came from one sample that was sequenced in a study of blood T cell repertoires in COVID-19. Measured with immunoSEQ multiplex PCR; TCRdb has only the in-frame clones, and not every one. The sample yields 200,000 to 250,000 clones, around 84% seen once. The sequencing sample was made of peripheral blood. These receptors were obtained from a woman of 80 years or more with active or convalescent COVID-19.

This chain joins TRBV18 and TRBJ2-3; 7 bases match TRBD2. CDR3 length: 15 residues. Germline-derived CDR1 and CDR2 are KGHSH and LQKENI. V dropped 4 bases and J dropped 3; count of bases not matched to a gene: 7. Written as DNA, the CDR3 is TGTGCCAGCTCACAGGCGGGGGTATCTACAGATACGCAGTATTTT. It specifies CASSQAGVSTDTQYF.

The chain joins TRBV6-5 to TRBJ2-5, with D uncertain. The germline V gene encodes CDR1 MNHEY and CDR2 SVGAGI. This CDR3 comprises 13 residues. The V and J ends lost 3 bases and 2 bases respectively, with 7 bases between them. The CDR3 protein is CASSYNSQETQYF. The CDR3 DNA sequence: TGTGCCAGCAGTTATAACAGTCAAGAGACCCAGTACTTC.

The chain employs TRBV28 and TRBJ1-5; possible D gene TRBD1, 6 bases. The CDR3 sequence is 14 residues long. Germline V gene lookup returns CDR1 MDHEN and CDR2 SYDVKM. With 2 bases removed from V and 4 bases from J, the gap between germline ends came to 9 bases. CDR3 region: CASSLGGPNQPQHF. Written as DNA, the CDR3 is TGTGCCAGCAGTTTAGGGGGCCCTAATCAGCCCCAGCATTTT.

The chain links TRBV11-3 to TRBJ2-7; TRBD1 is a possible D gene (5 bases). Trimming cost V 5 bases and J 5 bases, with 10 bases left between them. Germline V gene sequence: CDR1 SGHNT, CDR2 YENEEA. CDR3 size: 12 residues. CDR3 DNA: TGTGCCAGCAGCCCCAGGGCCGACGAGCAGTACTTC. This translates into CASSPRADEQYF.

The chain couples TRBV2 to TRBJ1-1; D possibly corresponds to TRBD1 (6 bases). Per germline, CDR1 SNHLY and CDR2 FYNNEI. CDR3 length: 14 residues. V was shortened by 7 bases and J by 2 bases, with 14 bases between the two germline ends. As DNA, the CDR3 is TGTGCCAGCACCGTTGACAGGATCAACACTGAAGCTTTCTTT. It encodes CASTVDRINTEAFF.